What follows is one T cell receptor beta chain and its context. The antigen is not known. The data derive from a study of early T cells in non-severe SARS-CoV-2 infection. Overall study: Sequencing was performed on bulk RNA from unsorted whole blood, leaving chains unpaired. Broader study findings: VDJdb matching favored anti-spike CD8 responses, missing private and CD4 specificities.

The V gene end was trimmed by 2 bases and the J gene end by 6 bases; junction bases not matched to a gene: 14. The CDR3 contains 18 residues. CDR1 and CDR2 from the germline V gene are LGHDT and YNNKEL (reference sequence). The TCR library protocol was used to attach unique molecular identifiers. These identifiers were attached to individual cDNA molecules. TCRdb re-called the 5' RACE reads with MiXCR, one entry per CDR3 protein. The data show nearly 90,000 distinct CDR3 sequences, around 14% seen once. The sample was whole blood. V usage is TRBV3-1 and J usage is TRBJ2-3, with 10 bases fitting TRBD2. This receptor was taken from an adult who was a healthcare worker with PCR-confirmed SARS-CoV-2 infection or an uninfected control (not recorded which). This CDR3 is CASSQFLLAGARADTQYF. DNA for the CDR3: TGTGCCAGCAGCCAATTTCTGCTAGCGGGAGCGAGGGCGGATACGCAGTATTTT.